A selection of T cell receptor beta chains follows, all from one sample in a study of radiotherapy plus CTLA-4 blockade in lung cancer. Sequencing used immunoSEQ multiplex PCR; TCRdb keeps in-frame clones, though not all of them. The sample holds approximately 50,000 clones, approximately 82% seen once. The sample in question was peripheral blood, obtained from a patient treated with radiotherapy plus ipilimumab. These receptors all come from a human donor with non-small cell lung cancer whose response to radiotherapy plus ipilimumab could not be evaluated. Both conserved end residues are part of each CDR3. D genes are given only for firm matches. Expanded clones get a size class; other rows say once, few or many, or leave the size out.

v_call: TRBV4-1
clone_size: few
d_call: NA
j_call: TRBJ2-3
cdr3_nt: TGCGCCAGCAGCCTTGGGAGCGGGCCAGATACGCAGTATTTT
cdr3_aa: CASSLGSGPDTQYF

v_call: TRBV11-2
clone_size: NA
d_call: NA
j_call: TRBJ2-7
cdr3_nt: TGTGCCAGCAGCCATGGGGAAAGGGGGGAGCAGTACTTC
cdr3_aa: CASSHGERGEQYF

v_call: TRBV6-1
clone_size: NA
d_call: NA
j_call: TRBJ2-7
cdr3_nt: TGTGCCAGCAGTGACACCTGGACTATGGACTACGAGCAGTACTTC
cdr3_aa: CASSDTWTMDYEQYF

v_call: TRBV2
clone_size: NA
d_call: NA
j_call: TRBJ2-5
cdr3_nt: TGTGCCAGCAGTGAAGCACAAGTTCAAGAGACCCAGTACTTC
cdr3_aa: CASSEAQVQETQYF

v_call: TRBV11-3
clone_size: NA
d_call: NA
j_call: TRBJ2-1
cdr3_nt: TGTGCCAGCAGCGGGGCCTGGGGCAATGAGCAGTTCTTC
cdr3_aa: CASSGAWGNEQFF

v_call: TRBV7-8
clone_size: NA
d_call: NA
j_call: TRBJ2-5
cdr3_nt: TGTGCCAGCAGCTTAGGGAAGGCACTAAAGATTTTGGAGACCCAGTACTTC
cdr3_aa: CASSLGKALKILETQYF

v_call: TRBV18
clone_size: NA
d_call: TRBD2
j_call: TRBJ2-3
cdr3_nt: TGTGCCAGCTCACAATCCTCCCCTAGCGGGACCTTCACAGATACGCAGTATTTT
cdr3_aa: CASSQSSPSGTFTDTQYF

v_call: TRBV19
clone_size: NA
d_call: TRBD1
j_call: TRBJ1-1
cdr3_nt: TGTGCCAGCAGGACAACAGGGGCGCTCACTGAAGCTTTCTTT
cdr3_aa: CASRTTGALTEAFF

v_call: TRBV7-9
clone_size: NA
d_call: TRBD1
j_call: TRBJ2-7
cdr3_nt: TGTGCCAGCAGCCCCCCGATCACAGGGGCCCACGAGCAGTACTTC
cdr3_aa: CASSPPITGAHEQYF

v_call: TRBV6-4
clone_size: NA
d_call: TRBD1
j_call: TRBJ1-2
cdr3_nt: TGTGCCAGCGGGGACAGGGAGGGTAACTATGGCTACACCTTC
cdr3_aa: CASGDREGNYGYTF

v_call: TRBV11-2
clone_size: once
d_call: TRBD1
j_call: TRBJ1-5
cdr3_nt: TGTGCCAGCAGCTTTAGGGGGACAGGGCGCAATCAGCCCCAGCATTTT
cdr3_aa: CASSFRGTGRNQPQHF

v_call: TRBV30
clone_size: NA
d_call: TRBD2
j_call: TRBJ2-7
cdr3_nt: TGTGCCTGGGGGGGGACTAGCGGATTCTACGAGCAGTACTTC
cdr3_aa: CAWGGTSGFYEQYF

v_call: TRBV9
clone_size: few
d_call: NA
j_call: TRBJ1-2
cdr3_nt: TGTGCCAGCAGCGTAGCGCCGGACTGGAACTATGGCTACACCTTC
cdr3_aa: CASSVAPDWNYGYTF

v_call: TRBV2
clone_size: NA
d_call: TRBD1
j_call: TRBJ2-2
cdr3_nt: TGTGCCAGCAGGCCAGGGGGCCGAGCCCTCGGGGGCGGGGAGCTGTTTTTT
cdr3_aa: CASRPGGRALGGGELFF

v_call: TRBV4-3
clone_size: NA
d_call: TRBD2
j_call: TRBJ2-2
cdr3_nt: TGCGCCAGCAGCCAATCTCTAGGTAGCGGGAGAGAACCCGGGGAGCTGTTTTTT
cdr3_aa: CASSQSLGSGREPGELFF

v_call: TRBV5-1
clone_size: NA
d_call: TRBD2
j_call: TRBJ2-1
cdr3_nt: TGCGCCAGCAGCCGGGGAGGGGACAATGAGCAGTTCTTC
cdr3_aa: CASSRGGDNEQFF

v_call: TRBV29-1
clone_size: NA
d_call: TRBD2
j_call: TRBJ2-5
cdr3_nt: TGCAGCGTTGGGGGGACTAGCGGGGAGACCCAGTACTTC
cdr3_aa: CSVGGTSGETQYF

v_call: TRBV28
clone_size: NA
d_call: NA
j_call: TRBJ2-7
cdr3_nt: TGTGCCAGCTCAGATACAACCTACGAGCAGTACTTC
cdr3_aa: CASSDTTYEQYF

v_call: TRBV6-1
clone_size: NA
d_call: TRBD1
j_call: TRBJ1-2
cdr3_nt: TGTGCCAGCAGTGGCCTCAGGGGGCGAGATGGCTACACCTTC
cdr3_aa: CASSGLRGRDGYTF

v_call: TRBV5-1
clone_size: NA
d_call: TRBD1
j_call: TRBJ1-4
cdr3_nt: TGCGCCAGCAGCTTCACAGGGGCTAATGAAAAACTGTTTTTT
cdr3_aa: CASSFTGANEKLFF

v_call: TRBV29-1
clone_size: once
d_call: NA
j_call: TRBJ1-2
cdr3_nt: TGCAGCGTTAAAAGGGGGACCAACTATGGCTACACCTTC
cdr3_aa: CSVKRGTNYGYTF

v_call: TRBV7-6
clone_size: once
d_call: TRBD1
j_call: TRBJ2-7
cdr3_nt: TGTGCCAGCAGCTCCAGACAGGGCCGAATGGCCTACGAGCAGTACTTC
cdr3_aa: CASSSRQGRMAYEQYF

v_call: TRBV5-4
clone_size: NA
d_call: TRBD2
j_call: TRBJ2-7
cdr3_nt: TGTGCCAGCGGGAGGGACTCCTACGAGCAGTACTTC
cdr3_aa: CASGRDSYEQYF

v_call: TRBV5-4
clone_size: NA
d_call: TRBD2
j_call: TRBJ2-2
cdr3_nt: TGTGCCAGCAGCTCTCGACTAGCGGGAGGGACCGGGGAGCTGTTTTTT
cdr3_aa: CASSSRLAGGTGELFF